The following is a TCR beta chain sequence with its context. Its antigen is still unknown. Whole blood supplied total RNA, and T cells were not sorted. The data derive from a study of monozygotic twins with inflammatory bowel disease. Study-level results: It was not supported that a single strong signal or clonotype was associated with IBD.

The germline CDR1 and CDR2 sequences are LGHNT and FRNRAP. This CDR3 has 18 residues. TCRdb reprocessed the 5' RACE reads and reports one entry per CDR3 protein, with no DNA. The sample totals over 200,000 distinct CDR3 sequences. The specimen was blood. The chain joins TRBV12-5 to TRBJ2-3; as DNA is missing, the TRBD1 call by TCRdb cannot be tested. This clonotype was sampled from a human donor with ulcerative colitis or Crohn's disease, or a healthy co-twin of an affected twin (not recorded which). The CDR3 sequence is CASYVPYGTGEKADTQYF.